This TCR beta chain was obtained from a study of blood T cells in healthy people across ages. Study-level results: Lack of knowledge of donor CMV status possibly confounded expanded clonotype changes.

Donor samples were obtained from healthy Caucasian individuals from Russia, aged 6 to 90. Of note for this clonotype: Its antigen is still unknown.

Combining a sample-barcoded 5' primer with a J-beta primer mix, a second PCR ran for roughly 6 to 12 cycles. TCRdb used MiXCR to reprocess the 5' RACE reads, holding one entry per CDR3 protein. The sample carries about 680,000 distinct CDR3 sequences, roughly 49% recorded once. Trimming took 8 bases from V and 2 from J, leaving 19 bases between them. CDR3 length: 15 residues. The sample consisted of blood. The sequence was obtained from a woman in her sixties or seventies in good health. V is TRBV12-3 or TRBV12-4 and J is TRBJ2-7; D may be TRBD2 (7 bases). CDR3 in amino acids: CASFRGAIAPYEQYF. In DNA, the CDR3 is TGTGCCAGCTTCCGGGGGGCAATAGCCCCCTACGAGCAGTACTTC.